This TCR beta chain was sequenced for a study of technical replicates of blood from several donors. Assay: immunoSEQ multiplex PCR; the TCRdb copy retains only in-frame clones and omits some. The table includes 75,000 to 100,000 clones, 96% detected once. The CDR3 covers 14 residues. Trimming removed 6 bases from V and 5 bases from J; junction bases left unmatched: 5. The germline gives CDR1 SNHLY, CDR2 FYNNEI. This clone was observed once. The receptor was derived from a human donor in good health. V gene TRBV2 combines with J gene TRBJ1-5, with TRBD1 identical over 9 bases. The specimen was T cells isolated from PBMCs. CDR3 loop: CASRGQGGYQPQHF. The CDR3 DNA reads TGTGCCAGCAGGGGACAGGGAGGATATCAGCCCCAGCATTTT.